A selection of T cell receptor beta chains follows, all from one sample in a study of beta chain features in type 1 diabetes. Repertoires were generated with immunoSEQ multiplex PCR, while TCRdb's copy carries only in-frame clones and drops some. Found here are under 300,000 clones, approximately 15% of them singletons; the top ten hold roughly 0.019%. Source material: naive CD4+ T cells from blood. The receptors stem from a man in his thirties or forties with type 1 diabetes. Both conserved end residues are part of each CDR3. The order of the fields is V gene, clone size, J gene, CDR3 length, D gene, CDR3 DNA, CDR3 protein. The D gene is left open where the match is weak. Expanded clones are given a class, and other clones once, few, many or no size at all.

v_call: TRBV19
clone_size: few
j_call: TRBJ2-5
cdr3_length: 15
d_call: -
cdr3_nt: TGTGCCAGTAGTACTCGGACGGGGAAGGGAGAGACCCAGTACTTC
cdr3_aa: CASSTRTGKGETQYF

v_call: TRBV7-2
clone_size: few
j_call: TRBJ2-5
cdr3_length: 15
d_call: TRBD2
cdr3_nt: TGTGCCAGCAGCTTAGGGCTAGCGGGAAAAGAGACCCAGTACTTC
cdr3_aa: CASSLGLAGKETQYF

v_call: TRBV6-5
clone_size: -
j_call: TRBJ1-2
cdr3_length: 12
d_call: -
cdr3_nt: TGTGCCGCAGGGGCGGCTAACTATGGCTACACCTTC
cdr3_aa: CAAGAANYGYTF

v_call: TRBV6-5
clone_size: few
j_call: TRBJ2-3
cdr3_length: 14
d_call: -
cdr3_nt: TGTGCCAGCAGTACGCTCGGGGGCACAGATACGCAGTATTTT
cdr3_aa: CASSTLGGTDTQYF

v_call: TRBV7-9
clone_size: few
j_call: TRBJ1-2
cdr3_length: 14
d_call: -
cdr3_nt: TGTGCCAGCAGCTTAGGACGACAGACTCATGGCTACACCTTC
cdr3_aa: CASSLGRQTHGYTF

v_call: TRBV6-1
clone_size: few
j_call: TRBJ1-6
cdr3_length: 15
d_call: TRBD1
cdr3_nt: TGTGCCAGCAGCCCTGGACAGGGCAATAATTCACCCCTCCACTTT
cdr3_aa: CASSPGQGNNSPLHF

v_call: TRBV30
clone_size: few
j_call: TRBJ2-5
cdr3_length: 12
d_call: -
cdr3_nt: TGTGCCTGGAGTGCTGCGGTAGAGACCCAGTACTTC
cdr3_aa: CAWSAAVETQYF

v_call: TRBV23-1
clone_size: many
j_call: TRBJ2-7
cdr3_length: 16
d_call: TRBD1
cdr3_nt: TGCGCCAGCAGTCCGTGCGTTCGGACAGGGAGCCACGAGCAGTACTTC
cdr3_aa: CASSPCVRTGSHEQYF

v_call: TRBV7-2
clone_size: few
j_call: TRBJ2-5
cdr3_length: 16
d_call: TRBD1
cdr3_nt: TGTGCCAGCAGCTTAGGGGGGACAGGGGGCTGGGAGACCCAGTACTTC
cdr3_aa: CASSLGGTGGWETQYF

v_call: TRBV7-9
clone_size: few
j_call: TRBJ1-4
cdr3_length: 14
d_call: -
cdr3_nt: TGTGCCAGCAGCACCAGCGCAACTAATGAAAAACTGTTTTTT
cdr3_aa: CASSTSATNEKLFF

v_call: TRBV30
clone_size: -
j_call: TRBJ2-1
cdr3_length: 15
d_call: TRBD1
cdr3_nt: TGTGCCTGGAGTTTTCGGGACAGGGGTAGAAATGAGCAGTTCTTC
cdr3_aa: CAWSFRDRGRNEQFF

v_call: TRBV27
clone_size: -
j_call: TRBJ1-5
cdr3_length: 14
d_call: TRBD1
cdr3_nt: TGTGCCAGCAGTTGGGACAGGGCCAACGGGCCCCAGCATTTT
cdr3_aa: CASSWDRANGPQHF

v_call: TRBV18
clone_size: few
j_call: TRBJ2-2
cdr3_length: 15
d_call: TRBD1
cdr3_nt: TGTGCCAGCTCGTTCGGACAGGGGAACACCGGGGAGCTGTTTTTT
cdr3_aa: CASSFGQGNTGELFF

v_call: TRBV2
clone_size: -
j_call: TRBJ1-2
cdr3_length: 13
d_call: TRBD1
cdr3_nt: TGTGCCAGCAGACTGACAGGGGAGGCTGGCTACACCTTC
cdr3_aa: CASRLTGEAGYTF

v_call: TRBV27
clone_size: few
j_call: TRBJ1-6
cdr3_length: 15
d_call: -
cdr3_nt: TGTGCCAGCAGTTTGCGGACAACCTATAATTCACCCCTCCACTTT
cdr3_aa: CASSLRTTYNSPLHF

v_call: TRBV5-1
clone_size: -
j_call: TRBJ1-1
cdr3_length: 13
d_call: TRBD1
cdr3_nt: TGCGCCAGCAGCCACGGACAGGAGACTGAAGCTTTCTTT
cdr3_aa: CASSHGQETEAFF

v_call: TRBV7-9
clone_size: -
j_call: TRBJ1-2
cdr3_length: 14
d_call: -
cdr3_nt: TGTGCCAGCAGCTTAGCAGGACAAAGCTATGGCTACACCTTC
cdr3_aa: CASSLAGQSYGYTF

v_call: TRBV6-6
clone_size: -
j_call: TRBJ1-2
cdr3_length: 15
d_call: TRBD1
cdr3_nt: TGTGCCAGCAGTTACGCCAGACAGGGTAACCATGGCTACACCTTC
cdr3_aa: CASSYARQGNHGYTF

v_call: TRBV14
clone_size: few
j_call: TRBJ2-3
cdr3_length: 15
d_call: -
cdr3_nt: TGTGCCAGCAGCCAAGATCGGGGGGCCGGAGATACGCAGTATTTT
cdr3_aa: CASSQDRGAGDTQYF

v_call: TRBV15
clone_size: -
j_call: TRBJ2-3
cdr3_length: 16
d_call: TRBD2
cdr3_nt: TGTGCCACCAGCAGAGATTACGGGAGGCCCACAGATACGCAGTATTTT
cdr3_aa: CATSRDYGRPTDTQYF

v_call: TRBV11-2
clone_size: -
j_call: TRBJ2-2
cdr3_length: 15
d_call: -
cdr3_nt: TGTGCCAGCAGCTTAGGGTTGGGGGCGTCTGGGGAGCTGTTTTTT
cdr3_aa: CASSLGLGASGELFF

v_call: TRBV4-1
clone_size: -
j_call: TRBJ2-7
cdr3_length: 13
d_call: -
cdr3_nt: TGCGCCAGCAAACCCCCCTCGAGCTACGAGCAGTACTTC
cdr3_aa: CASKPPSSYEQYF

v_call: TRBV10-3
clone_size: few
j_call: TRBJ2-3
cdr3_length: 13
d_call: TRBD2
cdr3_nt: TGTGCCATCAGAAGCGGGGAATCAGATACGCAGTATTTT
cdr3_aa: CAIRSGESDTQYF

v_call: TRBV7-9
clone_size: few
j_call: TRBJ2-7
cdr3_length: 14
d_call: -
cdr3_nt: TGTGCCAGCAGCTTGCAGACTGGAGTTCACGAGCAGTACTTC
cdr3_aa: CASSLQTGVHEQYF

v_call: TRBV29-1
clone_size: -
j_call: TRBJ1-1
cdr3_length: 13
d_call: -
cdr3_nt: TGCAGCGTTGAAGAACAGGGGAACACTGAAGCTTTCTTT
cdr3_aa: CSVEEQGNTEAFF

v_call: TRBV5-1
clone_size: few
j_call: TRBJ1-5
cdr3_length: 15
d_call: TRBD1
cdr3_nt: TGCGCCAGCAGCTTGACATCCAGGGGGGATCAGCCCCAGCATTTT
cdr3_aa: CASSLTSRGDQPQHF

v_call: TRBV5-4
clone_size: -
j_call: TRBJ2-7
cdr3_length: 14
d_call: TRBD1
cdr3_nt: TGTGCCAGCAGTAGGGCAGGGGGTTCCTACGAGCAGTACTTC
cdr3_aa: CASSRAGGSYEQYF

v_call: TRBV5-1
clone_size: -
j_call: TRBJ2-7
cdr3_length: 14
d_call: TRBD1
cdr3_nt: TGCGCCAGCAGCTTGGCAGGACAGGGCTCCCTGCAGTACTTC
cdr3_aa: CASSLAGQGSLQYF

v_call: TRBV14
clone_size: -
j_call: TRBJ1-1
cdr3_length: 14
d_call: TRBD1
cdr3_nt: TGTGCCAGCAGCTCCAGGACAGGGCAAACTGAAGCTTTCTTT
cdr3_aa: CASSSRTGQTEAFF

v_call: TRBV6-1
clone_size: -
j_call: TRBJ2-7
cdr3_length: 12
d_call: TRBD2
cdr3_nt: TGTGCCGCCTCCCCGGGGGGCTACGAGCAGTACTTC
cdr3_aa: CAASPGGYEQYF

v_call: TRBV4-2
clone_size: -
j_call: TRBJ2-1
cdr3_length: 15
d_call: TRBD2
cdr3_nt: TGTGCCAGCAGCCAAGATGGGACTAGCAAGGATGAGCAGTTCTTC
cdr3_aa: CASSQDGTSKDEQFF

v_call: TRBV2
clone_size: few
j_call: TRBJ1-1
cdr3_length: 14
d_call: -
cdr3_nt: TGTGCCAGCAGTCCCCGACAGCAGAACACTGAAGCTTTCTTT
cdr3_aa: CASSPRQQNTEAFF

v_call: TRBV29-1
clone_size: -
j_call: TRBJ1-5
cdr3_length: 13
d_call: -
cdr3_nt: TGCAGCGTTAGAAGAGATCTTAATCAGCCCCAGCATTTT
cdr3_aa: CSVRRDLNQPQHF

v_call: TRBV5-6
clone_size: -
j_call: TRBJ2-5
cdr3_length: 15
d_call: -
cdr3_nt: TGTGCCAGCAGCTTGGCGGTAGGGGCAAGAGAGACCCAGTACTTC
cdr3_aa: CASSLAVGARETQYF

v_call: TRBV2
clone_size: few
j_call: TRBJ2-7
cdr3_length: 14
d_call: -
cdr3_nt: TGTGCCAGCAGTCAGAGGACAGAGTCTTACGAGCAGTACTTC
cdr3_aa: CASSQRTESYEQYF

v_call: TRBV30
clone_size: -
j_call: TRBJ1-4
cdr3_length: 13
d_call: -
cdr3_nt: TGTGCCTGGACTAGAGCGAGGAATGAAAAACTGTTTTTT
cdr3_aa: CAWTRARNEKLFF

v_call: TRBV5-6
clone_size: -
j_call: TRBJ2-4
cdr3_length: 18
d_call: -
cdr3_nt: TGTGCCAGCAGCTTGGGGTTAGGAGGGGTGAGAGCCAAAAACATTCAGTACTTC
cdr3_aa: CASSLGLGGVRAKNIQYF

v_call: TRBV4-1
clone_size: -
j_call: TRBJ2-7
cdr3_length: 13
d_call: -
cdr3_nt: TGCGCCAGCAGCCAAGAAGCTAGCTACGAGCAGTACTTC
cdr3_aa: CASSQEASYEQYF

v_call: TRBV19
clone_size: few
j_call: TRBJ1-1
cdr3_length: 13
d_call: -
cdr3_nt: TGTGCCAGTAGCCTACAGGGGAACACTGAAGCTTTCTTT
cdr3_aa: CASSLQGNTEAFF

v_call: TRBV11-2
clone_size: -
j_call: TRBJ2-3
cdr3_length: 16
d_call: TRBD2
cdr3_nt: TGTGCCAGCAGCCTTGGACTAGCGGGTAGCACAGATACGCAGTATTTT
cdr3_aa: CASSLGLAGSTDTQYF

v_call: TRBV19
clone_size: few
j_call: TRBJ1-5
cdr3_length: 14
d_call: -
cdr3_nt: TGTGCCAGTAGTAGAGGTGGGAGCAATCAGCCCCAGCATTTT
cdr3_aa: CASSRGGSNQPQHF

v_call: TRBV29-1
clone_size: -
j_call: TRBJ1-6
cdr3_length: 13
d_call: -
cdr3_nt: TGCAGCGTTGAAGATCAGGAGGGATCACCCCTCCACTTT
cdr3_aa: CSVEDQEGSPLHF

v_call: TRBV15
clone_size: -
j_call: TRBJ1-2
cdr3_length: 14
d_call: -
cdr3_nt: TGTGCCACCAGCCCTCAGGACAGAGTCTATGGCTACACCTTC
cdr3_aa: CATSPQDRVYGYTF

v_call: TRBV7-2
clone_size: -
j_call: TRBJ2-5
cdr3_length: 16
d_call: TRBD2
cdr3_nt: TGTGCCAGCAGCCAATCGGTGACTAGCGGGCAAGAGACCCAGTACTTC
cdr3_aa: CASSQSVTSGQETQYF

v_call: TRBV29-1
clone_size: few
j_call: TRBJ2-6
cdr3_length: 16
d_call: TRBD2
cdr3_nt: TGCAGCGCTGGGACTAGCGGGATCTCTGGGGCCAACGTCCTGACTTTC
cdr3_aa: CSAGTSGISGANVLTF

v_call: TRBV2
clone_size: few
j_call: TRBJ2-7
cdr3_length: 16
d_call: TRBD1
cdr3_nt: TGTGCCAGCAGTGAATTACGGAGGGACAGGGGATATCCCAAATACTTC
cdr3_aa: CASSELRRDRGYPKYF

v_call: TRBV11-2
clone_size: few
j_call: TRBJ2-3
cdr3_length: 16
d_call: TRBD2
cdr3_nt: TGTGCCAGCAGCTCCCCAGCGGGGGGGTACACAGATACGCAGTATTTT
cdr3_aa: CASSSPAGGYTDTQYF

v_call: TRBV13
clone_size: few
j_call: TRBJ2-7
cdr3_length: 15
d_call: -
cdr3_nt: TGTGCCAGCACTGTGGGGGGGCCCCGCTCCTACGAGCAGTACTTC
cdr3_aa: CASTVGGPRSYEQYF

v_call: TRBV19
clone_size: -
j_call: TRBJ2-1
cdr3_length: 15
d_call: -
cdr3_nt: TGTGCCAGTAGCACAACCTTAGCGGCATACAATGAGCAGTTCTTC
cdr3_aa: CASSTTLAAYNEQFF

v_call: TRBV6-1
clone_size: -
j_call: TRBJ2-2
cdr3_length: 17
d_call: -
cdr3_nt: TGTGCCAGCAGTGGCCCTGCGGGGGCCGATAACACCGGGGAGCTGTTTTTT
cdr3_aa: CASSGPAGADNTGELFF